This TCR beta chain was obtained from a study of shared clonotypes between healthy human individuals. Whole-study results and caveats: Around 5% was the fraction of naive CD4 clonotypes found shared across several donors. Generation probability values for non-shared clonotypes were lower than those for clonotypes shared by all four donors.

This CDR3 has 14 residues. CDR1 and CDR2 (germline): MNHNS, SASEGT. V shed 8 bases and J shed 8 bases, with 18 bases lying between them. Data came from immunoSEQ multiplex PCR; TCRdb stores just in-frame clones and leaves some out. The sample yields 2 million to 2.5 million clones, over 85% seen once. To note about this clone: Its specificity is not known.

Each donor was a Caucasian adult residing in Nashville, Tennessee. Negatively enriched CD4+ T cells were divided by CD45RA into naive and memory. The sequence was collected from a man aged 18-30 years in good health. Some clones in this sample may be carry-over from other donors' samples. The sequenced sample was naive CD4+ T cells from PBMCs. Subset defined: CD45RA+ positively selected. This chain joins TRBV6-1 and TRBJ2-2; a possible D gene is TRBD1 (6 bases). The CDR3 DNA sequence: TGTGCCAGCGAAGCAGGGACACCTTCGGGGGAGCTGTTTTTT. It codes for CASEAGTPSGELFF.